The 5 T cell receptor beta chains listed next were all sequenced from one sample in a study of blood T cell repertoires in COVID-19. Libraries were prepared by immunoSEQ multiplex PCR; TCRdb keeps only in-frame clonotypes and omits some of them. Of around 220,000 clones in the sample, 80% to 85% are singletons; the top ten hold roughly 8%. The sample was peripheral blood. All receptors come from a woman of 80 years or more with COVID-19, enrolled during active disease.

The chain links TRBV4-1 to TRBJ2-7, with 8 bases matching TRBD2. With 4 bases clipped from V and 3 bases from J, the junction kept 11 bases outside the gene matches. Germline V lookup: CDR1 MGHRA, CDR2 YSYEKL. CDR3 size: 16 residues. CDR3 protein: CASSPPETGLGYEQYF. CDR3 DNA: TGCGCCAGCAGCCCCCCCGAGACGGGACTAGGCTACGAGCAGTACTTC.

The V and J genes are TRBV9 and TRBJ2-1; 9 bases agree with TRBD1. The germline V gene has CDR1 SGDLS and CDR2 YYNGEE. The CDR3 has 14 amino acids. J gave up 7 bases and V 1 base, and 3 bases lay outside the gene matches. The CDR3 region is CASSVTGGLNEQFF. Written as DNA, the CDR3 is TGTGCCAGCAGCGTAACAGGGGGCTTAAATGAGCAGTTCTTC.

The V and J genes are TRBV7-3 and TRBJ1-2; the D is unclear. V shed 5 bases and J shed 7 bases, with 20 bases lying between them. The CDR3 has 15 amino acids. The germline gives CDR1 SGHTA, CDR2 FQGTGA. Here the CDR3 DNA reads TGTGCCAGCAGCCCGACCGAGGCACGAAGTGGTGGCTACACCTTC. Translated: CASSPTEARSGGYTF.

The chain recombines TRBV14 with TRBJ1-6; 7 nucleotides align to TRBD1. The CDR3 is made up of 14 amino acids. J was trimmed by 6 bases and V by 3 bases; bases with no gene match: 2. Germline V CDR1 and CDR2: SGHDN, FVKESK. CDR3: CASSHRGTNSPLHF. CDR3 coding DNA: TGTGCCAGCAGCCACAGGGGGACTAATTCACCCCTCCACTTT.

CDR3 in DNA: TGCGCCAGCCAAAGGGGTGTCTCCTACAATGAGCAGTTCTTC. Residues: CASQRGVSYNEQFF. The rearrangement links TRBV5-1 to TRBJ2-1, with D maybe TRBD1 (5 bases). The CDR3 contains 14 residues. V was shortened by 7 bases and J by 0 bases, with 11 bases between the two germline ends. Germline V gene data show CDR1 as SGHRS and CDR2 as YFSETQ.